These 15 T cell receptor beta chains were sequenced from one sample in a study of CD8 T cells in Susac syndrome. Random hexamers were used to reverse transcribe the RNA input (about 0.5 to 1 ug). TCRdb redid the calling of the immunoSEQ multiplex PCR reads with MiXCR, one entry per CDR3 protein. The data show about 120,000 distinct CDR3 sequences, 94% seen once. The sample taken for sequencing was CD4+ T cells from PBMCs. These receptors originate from a human donor in good health.

The V and J genes are TRBV28 and TRBJ2-7, with D possibly being TRBD1 (5 bases). The CDR3 consists of 14 residues. Germline values: CDR1 MDHEN, CDR2 SYDVKM. V dropped 3 bases and J dropped 6 bases, with 15 bases sitting between them. The CDR3 sequence: CASSFASRVIEQYF. DNA of the CDR3: TGTGCCAGCAGTTTCGCGTCCAGGGTGATCGAGCAGTACTTC.

V gene TRBV7-6 combines with J gene TRBJ1-2, with D unclear. The CDR3 is 15 amino acids. Trimming shortened V by 5 bases and J by 1 base, and 14 bases separated the two germline ends. Germline V gene lookup returns CDR1 SGHVS and CDR2 FNYEAQ. The CDR3 DNA is TGTGCCAGCAGCGCCGGGAGCCAATATAACTATGGCTACACCTTC. Residues: CASSAGSQYNYGYTF.

The chain links TRBV9 to TRBJ2-5, with TRBD1 matching over 8 bases. J was trimmed by 3 bases and V by 3 bases; bases with no gene match: 7. Germline lookup yields CDR1 SGDLS and CDR2 YYNGEE. This CDR3 comprises 15 residues. The CDR3 here is CASSAWTGNEETQYF. The CDR3 coding sequence is TGTGCCAGCAGCGCCTGGACAGGGAATGAAGAGACCCAGTACTTC.

The chain has TRBV30 and TRBJ2-7; D may correspond to TRBD1 or TRBD2 (5 bases each). The CDR3 is 13 residues long. CDR1 and CDR2 (germline): GTSNPN, SVGIG (reference sequence). Trimming shortened V by 4 bases and J by 2 bases, and 12 bases separated the two germline ends. The CDR3 DNA is TGTGCCTGGACCCGGGACGAACCCTACGAGCAGTACTTC. It is translated as CAWTRDEPYEQYF.

V gene TRBV7-9 combines with J gene TRBJ1-1; TRBD1 agrees at 8 bases. Germline trimming cut 5 bases from V and 5 bases from J; bases unmatched to any gene: 7. Germline V gives CDR1 SEHNR, CDR2 FQNEAQ (reference sequence). The CDR3 is 14 residues long. CDR3 protein: CASSLQGVTTEAFF. The DNA for the CDR3 is TGTGCCAGCAGCCTACAGGGGGTAACGACTGAAGCTTTCTTT.

The chain joins TRBV18 to TRBJ2-7; D tentatively fits TRBD1 or TRBD2 (5 bases each). This CDR3 spans 14 amino acids. CDR1 KGHSH and CDR2 LQKENI come from the germline V gene. The ends were cut back, 2 bases at V and 3 bases at J, with 11 bases in the middle. The CDR3, as DNA: TGTGCCAGCTCACCAACCAGGGACGGCTACGAGCAGTACTTC. Protein sequence: CASSPTRDGYEQYF.

This clonotype occurred a few times. The J gene is TRBJ2-7, the V gene TRBV7-2; the D is unclear. The germline V gene has CDR1 SGHTA and CDR2 FQGNSA. The V end lost 1 base, the J end lost 6 bases, and 13 bases lay between the germline ends. This CDR3 contains 14 residues. CDR3 protein: CASSLVASTGEQYF. The CDR3 DNA follows: TGTGCCAGCAGCTTAGTTGCGTCGACGGGCGAGCAGTACTTC. Filled out from reference TRBV7-2 and TRBJ2-7, the complete variable domain reads GAGVSQSPSNKVTEKGKDVELRCDPISGHTALYWYRQSLGQGLEFLIYFQGNSAPDKSGLPSDRFSAERTGGSVSTLTIQRTQQEDSAVYLCASSLVASTGEQYFGPGTRLTVT.

The chain uses TRBV27 and TRBJ2-7, with D possibly being TRBD2 (5 bases). Germline V gene lookup returns CDR1 MNHEY and CDR2 SMNVEV (reference sequence). This CDR3 spans 14 amino acids. The germline V and J ends were trimmed by 5 bases and 0 bases, with 11 bases remaining between them. This CDR3 reads CASSPTAVSYEQYF. CDR3 sequence (DNA): TGTGCCAGCAGTCCCACAGCGGTCTCCTACGAGCAGTACTTC.

The CDR3 loop reads CASSSGVLNQPQHF. The CDR3 DNA reads TGTGCCAGCAGTTCAGGGGTCCTTAATCAGCCCCAGCATTTT. The rearrangement uses TRBV27 and TRBJ1-5, with D perhaps matching TRBD1 (6 bases). The CDR3 totals 14 residues. CDR1 is MNHEY and CDR2 is SMNVEV in the germline V gene (reference sequence). With 4 bases removed from V and 4 bases from J, the gap between germline ends came to 11 bases.

This clonotype was seen just once. The chain employs TRBV7-2 and TRBJ1-5; D unresolved. V was shortened by 1 base and J by 4 bases, with 8 bases between the two germline ends. CDR1 is SGHTA and CDR2 is FQGNSA in the germline V gene. The CDR3 length is 14 residues. CDR3 sequence (DNA): TGTGCCAGCAGCTTAGTACCTTCTAATCAGCCCCAGCATTTT. Protein product: CASSLVPSNQPQHF.

This clonotype occurred a few times. This chain joins TRBV2 and TRBJ1-1; D not certain. The germline CDR1 and CDR2 sequences are SNHLY and FYNNEI. Trimming pared 2 bases from V and 2 bases from J, leaving 12 bases between. This CDR3 spans 15 amino acids. This CDR3 is CASSETNTPNTEAFF. CDR3 nucleotides: TGTGCCAGCAGTGAAACGAACACGCCTAACACTGAAGCTTTCTTT.

J is TRBJ1-2 and V is TRBV7-2; 9 nucleotides match TRBD1. Germline lookup yields CDR1 SGHTA and CDR2 FQGNSA. This CDR3 region has 15 residues. Trimming at V came to 5 bases and at J to 4 bases, leaving 8 bases not matched to a gene. The CDR3 sequence is CASSPRTGDIYGYTF. CDR3 nucleotide sequence: TGTGCCAGCAGCCCCCGGACAGGGGACATCTATGGCTACACCTTC. The entire variable domain, with the rest obtained from reference TRBV7-2 and TRBJ1-2, is as follows: GAGVSQSPSNKVTEKGKDVELRCDPISGHTALYWYRQSLGQGLEFLIYFQGNSAPDKSGLPSDRFSAERTGGSVSTLTIQRTQQEDSAVYLCASSPRTGDIYGYTFGSGTRLTVV.

This chain uses TRBV19 with TRBJ1-1; 8 nucleotides align to TRBD1. Germline V gene lookup returns CDR1 LNHDA and CDR2 SQIVND (reference sequence). With V trimmed by 10 bases and J by 2 bases, 9 bases remained unmatched. The CDR3 runs to 14 residues. CDR3 in DNA: TGTGCCACCGGACAGGGAAGGGACAACACTGAAGCTTTCTTT. This sequence encodes CATGQGRDNTEAFF.

V and J are TRBV30 and TRBJ2-3, with a weak D call TRBD2 (7 bases). This CDR3 is 14 amino acids long. V lost 2 bases, J lost 6 bases, and 15 bases lay in between. Germline assignment: CDR1 GTSNPN and CDR2 SVGIG (reference sequence). The CDR3 loop reads CAWSRGEGLDTQYF. The CDR3 coding sequence is TGTGCCTGGAGTAGGGGGGAGGGCCTCGATACGCAGTATTTT.

V and J are TRBV7-2 and TRBJ1-3, with unresolved D. The CDR3 runs 13 residues. Trimming shortened V by 3 bases and J by 7 bases, and 10 bases separated the two germline ends. Germline values: CDR1 SGHTA, CDR2 FQGNSA. CDR3 bases: TGTGCCAGCAGCTTCACTGGGTTGAACACCATATATTTT. It is translated as CASSFTGLNTIYF.